A selection of T cell receptor beta chains follows, all from one sample in a study of CDR3 diversity in severe acne. Each CDR3 protein gets one entry after TCRdb re-called the PCR reads with MiXCR. Of about 93,000 distinct CDR3 sequences listed, about 52% were seen once; the top ten hold 10%. What was sequenced was blood. Every receptor here comes from a male donor in good health, serving as a control. Both conserved end residues are part of each CDR3. D genes are given only for firm matches. Part of the rows lack a size; the others show once, few, many or a class for expanded clones.

clone size	J gene	V gene	D gene	CDR3 protein	CDR3 DNA
NA	TRBJ1-1	TRBV20-1	NA	CSASNRGGLLNTEAFF	TGCAGTGCTAGTAATCGTGGGGGACTCTTGAACACTGAAGCTTTCTTT
NA	TRBJ1-5	TRBV6-4	NA	CASSDRELVYEHF	TGTGCCAGCAGTGACAGGGAACTAGTCTACGAGCATTTT
NA	TRBJ1-6	TRBV6-1	TRBD1	CASSAGQGAKDNSPLHF	TGTGCCAGCAGTGCCGGACAGGGGGCGAAGGATAATTCACCCCTCCACTTT
NA	TRBJ2-5	TRBV6-5	TRBD1	CASSLRQGASETQYF	TGTGCCAGCAGTCTCAGACAGGGGGCTTCGGAGACCCAGTACTTC
many	TRBJ2-3	TRBV6-6	NA	CASSQGLSGDTQYF	TGTGCCAGCAGCCAGGGGTTGTCCGGCGATACGCAGTATTTT
NA	TRBJ2-7	TRBV7-8	NA	CASSSMYKQYF	TGTGCCAGCAGCTCTATGTACAAGCAGTACTTC
NA	TRBJ2-1	TRBV5-1	TRBD2	CASSLPLPGLAGYNEQFF	TGCGCCAGCAGCTTGCCCCTTCCGGGACTAGCGGGTTACAATGAGCAGTTCTTC
NA	TRBJ2-3	TRBV9	TRBD2	CASSLAKSGRQDTQYF	TGTGCCAGCAGCTTAGCGAAGAGCGGGAGGCAAGATACGCAGTATTTT
few	TRBJ2-7	TRBV10-3	TRBD1	CATGQEYEQYF	TGTGCCACAGGACAGGAGTACGAGCAGTACTTC
few	TRBJ2-5	TRBV15	NA	CATSKDPGGTQYF	TGTGCCACCAGCAAGGACCCCGGTGGGACCCAGTACTTC
NA	TRBJ1-3	TRBV15	NA	CATSPHIGNTMYF	TGCGCCACCAGCCCCCACATTGGAAACACCATGTATTTT
NA	TRBJ1-1	TRBV25-1	NA	CASSIEAFF	TGTGCCAGCAGTATTGAAGCTTTCTTT
medium-sized	TRBJ2-1	TRBV2	NA	CASTPRIQSSYNEQFF	TGTGCCAGCACCCCGAGGATACAAAGCTCCTACAATGAGCAGTTCTTC
many	TRBJ1-3	TRBV20-1	NA	CSAMEGTSSGNTIYF	TGCAGTGCCATGGAGGGTACTTCCTCTGGAAACACCATATATTTT
NA	TRBJ1-2	TRBV29-1	NA	CSSWDVEGNYGYTF	TGCAGCAGTTGGGACGTCGAGGGGAACTATGGCTACACCTTC
NA	TRBJ2-3	TRBV7-4	NA	CASSLMDTQYF	TGTGCCAGCAGTCTAATGGATACGCAGTATTTT
NA	TRBJ2-5	TRBV10-3	NA	CASSRPGPAQYF	TGTGCCAGCAGTCGACCCGGCCCAGCCCAGTACTTC
few	TRBJ2-1	TRBV7-9	TRBD1	CASSIGPGQTNEQFF	TGTGCCAGCAGCATAGGACCGGGACAGACTAATGAGCAGTTCTTC
once	TRBJ1-1	TRBV5-4	NA	CASSLMGATAFF	TGTGCCAGCAGCTTGATGGGGGCGACGGCTTTCTTT
many	TRBJ2-5	TRBV9	TRBD2	CASSPGLGRETQYF	TGTGCCAGCAGCCCGGGACTAGGTAGGGAGACCCAGTACTTC
many	TRBJ2-7	TRBV5-1	TRBD1	CASSSGQGGEQYF	TGCGCCAGCAGCTCGGGACAGGGGGGCGAGCAGTACTTC
many	TRBJ2-6	TRBV6-5	NA	CASSYGRRGLARAGANVLTF	TGTGCCAGCAGTTACGGTAGGAGAGGGCTAGCCAGGGCTGGGGCCAACGTCCTGACTTTC
few	TRBJ2-1	TRBV5-1	TRBD2	CASSEGGTSRNEQFF	TGCGCCAGCAGCGAGGGCGGGACTAGTAGGAATGAGCAGTTCTTC
NA	TRBJ2-5	TRBV7-8	TRBD1	CASSTIRDRGSRSNQPQYF	TGTGCCAGCAGCACAATCCGGGACAGGGGGTCGAGGAGCAATCAGCCCCAGTACTTC
NA	TRBJ2-2	TRBV9	NA	CASSVAWVGELFF	TGTGCCAGCAGCGTAGCTTGGGTAGGGGAGCTGTTTTTT
many	TRBJ1-5	TRBV20-1	TRBD1	CSATSGGSNQPQHF	TGCAGTGCTACCTCAGGGGGGAGCAATCAGCCCCAGCATTTT
few	TRBJ2-7	TRBV4-1	NA	CASSQESTSLDAYEQYF	TGCGCCAGCAGCCAAGAATCGACATCGCTCGACGCCTACGAGCAGTACTTC
NA	TRBJ2-7	TRBV28	NA	CASSNVQAYEQYF	TGTGCCAGCAGTAATGTCCAGGCCTACGAGCAGTACTTC
few	TRBJ1-1	TRBV5-5	TRBD1	CASSHRRRDRSTEASF	TGTGCCAGCAGTCACCGGCGCCGGGACAGGAGCACTGAAGCTTCCTTT
NA	TRBJ2-5	TRBV24-1	NA	CATSDSLAQETQYF	TGTGCCACCAGTGATTCCTTGGCCCAAGAGACCCAGTACTTC
many	TRBJ1-6	TRBV6-5	NA	CASSYYGSPLHF	TGTGCCAGCAGTTACTATGGATCACCCCTCCACTTT
NA	TRBJ1-5	TRBV12-3/TRBV12-4	NA	CASSEGGASNQPQHF	TGTGCCAGCAGTGAAGGGGGGGCGAGCAATCAGCCCCAGCATTTT
few	TRBJ2-7	TRBV7-9	NA	CASSLAISSYEQYF	TGTGCCAGCAGCTTAGCGATTAGCTCCTACGAGCAGTACTTC
NA	TRBJ1-2	TRBV19	NA	CASSVGQTVRGYTF	TGTGCCAGTAGTGTCGGACAGACCGTGCGAGGCTACACCTTC
few	TRBJ2-3	TRBV10-3	TRBD2	CAISRASGSLVTQYF	TGTGCCATCAGTAGGGCTAGCGGGAGTCTCGTTACGCAGTATTTT
NA	TRBJ1-1	TRBV3-1	NA	CASSQDLVRARNTEAFF	TGTGCCAGCAGCCAAGATCTTGTCAGGGCGCGGAACACTGAAGCTTTCTTT
NA	TRBJ2-7	TRBV24-1	NA	CATRGCGDAQYF	TGTGCCACCCGGGGCTGCGGGGATGCGCAGTACTTC
few	TRBJ2-7	TRBV15	NA	CATSRSGLPGSYEQYF	TGTGCCACCAGCAGATCGGGACTCCCGGGCTCCTACGAGCAGTACTTC
many	TRBJ2-7	TRBV30	NA	CACNTQGRPYEQYF	TGTGCCTGTAACACCCAGGGACGGCCCTACGAGCAGTACTTC
NA	TRBJ1-5	TRBV20-1	NA	CSARDSRAQPQHF	TGCAGTGCTAGAGATTCCCGGGCTCAGCCCCAGCATTTT
few	TRBJ2-3	TRBV12-3/TRBV12-4	TRBD2	CASRELAGGDTQYF	TGTGCCAGCAGGGAACTAGCGGGAGGCGATACGCAGTATTTT
few	TRBJ2-7	TRBV15	TRBD2	CATSREGEGSSYEQYF	TGTGCCACCAGCAGAGAGGGGGAGGGCAGCTCCTACGAGCAGTACTTC
many	TRBJ1-5	TRBV7-2	NA	CASSSGQHNQPQHF	TGTGCCAGCAGCTCCGGACAGCACAATCAGCCCCAGCATTTT
NA	TRBJ2-5	TRBV7-7	NA	CASSLRLNIEETQYF	TGTGCTAGCAGCTTAAGGCTGAATATAGAAGAGACCCAGTACTTC
many	TRBJ1-1	TRBV29-1	NA	CSVEDSRYTEAFF	TGCAGCGTTGAAGACTCTAGATACACTGAAGCTTTCTTT
NA	TRBJ1-6	TRBV9	NA	CASSLGPVSSPLHF	TGTGCCAGCAGCTTAGGCCCAGTAAGTTCACCCCTCCACTTT
NA	TRBJ1-2	TRBV10-3	NA	CAISDAQGKGYTF	TGTGCCATCAGTGACGCCCAGGGGAAGGGCTACACCTTC